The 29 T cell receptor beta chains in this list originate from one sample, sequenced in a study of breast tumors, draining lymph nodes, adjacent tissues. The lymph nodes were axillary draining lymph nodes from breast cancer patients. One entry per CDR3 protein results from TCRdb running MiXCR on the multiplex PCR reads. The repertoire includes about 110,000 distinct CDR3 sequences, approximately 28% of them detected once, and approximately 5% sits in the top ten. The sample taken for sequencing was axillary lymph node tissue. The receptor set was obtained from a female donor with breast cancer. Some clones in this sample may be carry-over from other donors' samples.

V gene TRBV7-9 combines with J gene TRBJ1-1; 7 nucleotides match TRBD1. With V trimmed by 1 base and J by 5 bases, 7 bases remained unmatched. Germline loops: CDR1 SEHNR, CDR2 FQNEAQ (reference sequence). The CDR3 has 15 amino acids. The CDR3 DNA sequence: TGTGCCAGCAGCTTAGATGAGGGGACAGTAACTGAAGCTTTCTTT. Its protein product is CASSLDEGTVTEAFF.

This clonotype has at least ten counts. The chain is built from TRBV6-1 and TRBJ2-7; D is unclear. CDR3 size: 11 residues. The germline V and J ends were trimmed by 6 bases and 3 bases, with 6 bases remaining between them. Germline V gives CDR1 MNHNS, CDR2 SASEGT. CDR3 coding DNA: TGTGCCAGCAGCGAGCTCTACGAGCAGTACTTC. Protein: CASSELYEQYF.

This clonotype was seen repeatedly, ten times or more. The CDR3, as DNA: TGTGCCAGCAGTTACCTTCGAGAGACCCAGTACTTC. This encodes CASSYLRETQYF. The gene calls are TRBV6-6 and TRBJ2-5; D not resolved. This CDR3 contains 12 residues. V lost 2 bases and J lost 4, with 5 bases in between. Germline values: CDR1 MNHNY, CDR2 SVGAGI (reference sequence).

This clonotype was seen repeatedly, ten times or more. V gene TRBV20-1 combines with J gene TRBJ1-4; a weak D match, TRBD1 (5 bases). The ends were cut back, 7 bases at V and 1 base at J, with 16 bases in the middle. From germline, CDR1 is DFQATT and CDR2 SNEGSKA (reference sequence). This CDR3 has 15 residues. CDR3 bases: TGCAGTGGGTCCCAGGGCGAGGGAACTAATGAAAAACTGTTTTTT. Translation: CSGSQGEGTNEKLFF.

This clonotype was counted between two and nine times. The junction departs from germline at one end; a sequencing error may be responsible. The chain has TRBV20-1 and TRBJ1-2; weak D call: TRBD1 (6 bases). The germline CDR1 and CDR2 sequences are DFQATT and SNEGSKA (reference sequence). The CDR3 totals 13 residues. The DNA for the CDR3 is TGTAGTGCCTCGGGGGGGCGAGGCTATGCCTACACCTTC. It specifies CSASGGRGYAYTF.

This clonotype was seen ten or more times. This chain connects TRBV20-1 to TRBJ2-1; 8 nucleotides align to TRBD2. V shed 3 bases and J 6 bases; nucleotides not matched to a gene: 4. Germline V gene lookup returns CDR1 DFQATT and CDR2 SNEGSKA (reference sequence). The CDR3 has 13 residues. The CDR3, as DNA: TGCAGTGCTAGTCGGGAGGGCCCCAATGAGCAGTTCTTC. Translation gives CSASREGPNEQFF.

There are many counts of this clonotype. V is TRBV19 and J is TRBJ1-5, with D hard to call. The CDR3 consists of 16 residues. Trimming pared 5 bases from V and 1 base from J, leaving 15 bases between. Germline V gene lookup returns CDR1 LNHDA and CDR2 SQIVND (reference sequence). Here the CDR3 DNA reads TGTGCCAGTAGTCCCCTGAAGGGAAGCAGCAATCAGCCCCAGCATTTT. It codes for CASSPLKGSSNQPQHF.

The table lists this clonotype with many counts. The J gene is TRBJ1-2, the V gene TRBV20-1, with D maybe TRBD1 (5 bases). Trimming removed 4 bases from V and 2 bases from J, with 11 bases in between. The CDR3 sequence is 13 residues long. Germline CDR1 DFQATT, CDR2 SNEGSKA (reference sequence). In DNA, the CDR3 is TGCAGTGCTAACACAGGCCGAAACTATGGCTACACCTTC. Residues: CSANTGRNYGYTF.

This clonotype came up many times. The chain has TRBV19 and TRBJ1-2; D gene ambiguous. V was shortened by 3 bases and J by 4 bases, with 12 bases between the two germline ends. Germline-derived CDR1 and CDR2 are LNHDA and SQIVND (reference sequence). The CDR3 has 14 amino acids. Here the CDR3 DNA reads TGTGCCAGTAGTATTATCTCGGGCAGCTATGGCTACACCTTC. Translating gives CASSIISGSYGYTF.

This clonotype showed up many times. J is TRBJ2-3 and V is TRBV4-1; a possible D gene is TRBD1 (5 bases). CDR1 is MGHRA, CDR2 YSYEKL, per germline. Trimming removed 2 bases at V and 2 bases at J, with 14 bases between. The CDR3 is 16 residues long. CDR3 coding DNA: TGCGCCAGCAGCCAACTGGCAGCAGGGTACACAGATACGCAGTATTTT. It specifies CASSQLAAGYTDTQYF.

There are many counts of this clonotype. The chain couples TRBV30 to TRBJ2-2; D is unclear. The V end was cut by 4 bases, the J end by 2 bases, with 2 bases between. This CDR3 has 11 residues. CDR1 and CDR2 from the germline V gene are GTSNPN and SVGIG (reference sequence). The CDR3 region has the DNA TGTGCCTGGAAAAACACCGGGGAGCTGTTTTTT. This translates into CAWKNTGELFF.

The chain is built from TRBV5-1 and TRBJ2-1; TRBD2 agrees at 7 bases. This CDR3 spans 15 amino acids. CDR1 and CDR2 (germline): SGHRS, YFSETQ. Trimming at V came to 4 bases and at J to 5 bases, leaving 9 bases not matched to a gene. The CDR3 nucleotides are TGCGCCAGCAGCGCAGCTAGCGGCTACCACAATGAGCAGTTCTTC. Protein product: CASSAASGYHNEQFF.

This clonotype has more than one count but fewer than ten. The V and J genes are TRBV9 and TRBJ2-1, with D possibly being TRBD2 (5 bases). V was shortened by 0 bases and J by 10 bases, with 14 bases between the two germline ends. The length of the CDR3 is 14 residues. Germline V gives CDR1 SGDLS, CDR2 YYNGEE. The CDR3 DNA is TGTGCCAGCAGCGTAGGGGTAAAGGGAGCGGAGCAGTTCTTC. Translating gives CASSVGVKGAEQFF.

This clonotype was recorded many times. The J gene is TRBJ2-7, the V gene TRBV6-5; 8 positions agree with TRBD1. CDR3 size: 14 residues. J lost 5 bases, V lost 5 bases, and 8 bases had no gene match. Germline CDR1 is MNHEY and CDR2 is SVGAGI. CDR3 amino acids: CASSPGGGYHEQYF. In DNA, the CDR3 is TGTGCCAGCAGTCCAGGGGGCGGGTATCACGAGCAGTACTTC.

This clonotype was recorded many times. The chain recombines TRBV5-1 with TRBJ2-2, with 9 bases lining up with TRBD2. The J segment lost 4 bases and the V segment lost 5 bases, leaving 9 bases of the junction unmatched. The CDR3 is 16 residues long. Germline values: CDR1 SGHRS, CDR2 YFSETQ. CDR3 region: CASSGIAGVSTGELFF. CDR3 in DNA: TGCGCCAGCAGTGGAATAGCGGGAGTTTCCACCGGGGAGCTGTTTTTT.

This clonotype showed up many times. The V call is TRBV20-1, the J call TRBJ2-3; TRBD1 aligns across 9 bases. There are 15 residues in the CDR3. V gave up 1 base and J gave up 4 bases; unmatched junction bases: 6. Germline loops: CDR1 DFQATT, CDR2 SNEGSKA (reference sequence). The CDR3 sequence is CSARVPGQGPDTQYF. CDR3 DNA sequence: TGCAGTGCTAGAGTACCGGGACAGGGTCCAGATACGCAGTATTTT.

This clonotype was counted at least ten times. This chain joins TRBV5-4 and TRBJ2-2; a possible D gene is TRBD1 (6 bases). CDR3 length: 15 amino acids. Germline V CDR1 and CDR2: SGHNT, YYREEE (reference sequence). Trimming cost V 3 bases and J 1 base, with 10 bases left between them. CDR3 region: CASSWGRGNTGELFF. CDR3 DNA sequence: TGTGCCAGCAGCTGGGGCAGGGGGAACACCGGGGAGCTGTTTTTT. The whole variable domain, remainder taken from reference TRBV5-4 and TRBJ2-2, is ETGVTQSPTHLIKTRGQQVTLRCSSQSGHNTVSWYQQALGQGPQFIFQYYREEENGRGNFPPRFSGLQFPNYSSELNVNALELDDSALYLCASSWGRGNTGELFFGEGSRLTVL.

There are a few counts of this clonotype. CDR3 nucleotides: TGTGCCAGCAGTTATAGAGCGAGGGGAAACAGGGGTATAGCCAAAAACATTCAGTACTTC. This gives the protein CASSYRARGNRGIAKNIQYF. This rearrangement joins TRBV6-6 to TRBJ2-4, with 7 bases aligning to TRBD1. This CDR3 comprises 20 residues. V was clipped by 3 bases and J by 0 bases; unmatched bases: 17. Germline V gene data show CDR1 as MNHNY and CDR2 as SVGAGI (reference sequence).

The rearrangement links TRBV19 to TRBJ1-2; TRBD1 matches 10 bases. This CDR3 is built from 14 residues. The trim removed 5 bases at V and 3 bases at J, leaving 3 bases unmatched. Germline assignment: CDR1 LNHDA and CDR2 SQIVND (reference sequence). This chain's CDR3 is CASSGGQGHYGYTF. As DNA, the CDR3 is TGTGCCAGTAGTGGGGGACAGGGGCACTATGGCTACACCTTC.

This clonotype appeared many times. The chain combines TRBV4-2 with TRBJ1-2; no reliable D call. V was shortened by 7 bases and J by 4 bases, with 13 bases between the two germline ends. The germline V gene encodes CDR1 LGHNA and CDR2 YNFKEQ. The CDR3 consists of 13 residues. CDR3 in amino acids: CASTEQHSYGYTF. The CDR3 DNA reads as TGTGCCAGCACCGAACAACATAGCTATGGCTACACCTTC.

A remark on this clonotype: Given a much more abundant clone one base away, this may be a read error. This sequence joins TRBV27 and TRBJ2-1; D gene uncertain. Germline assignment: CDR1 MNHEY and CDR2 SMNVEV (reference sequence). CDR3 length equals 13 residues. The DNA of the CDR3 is TGTACCAGCAGTTTGGTGGATGTAAATGAGCAGTTCTTC. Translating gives CTSSLVDVNEQFF.

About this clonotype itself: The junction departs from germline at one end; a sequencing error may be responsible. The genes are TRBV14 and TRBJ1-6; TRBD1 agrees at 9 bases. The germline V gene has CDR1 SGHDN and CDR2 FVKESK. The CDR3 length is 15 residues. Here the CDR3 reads CASGPWDRDNSPPHF. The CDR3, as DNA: TGTGCCAGCGGCCCGTGGGACAGGGACAATTCACCCCCCCACTTT.

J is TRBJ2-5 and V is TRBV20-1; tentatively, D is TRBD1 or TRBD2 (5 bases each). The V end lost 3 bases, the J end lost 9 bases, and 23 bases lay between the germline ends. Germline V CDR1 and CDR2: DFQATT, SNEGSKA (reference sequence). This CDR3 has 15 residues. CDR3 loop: CSASLGVSTNQPQYF. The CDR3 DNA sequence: TGCAGTGCTAGTCTGGGGGTATCAACAAATCAGCCCCAGTACTTC.

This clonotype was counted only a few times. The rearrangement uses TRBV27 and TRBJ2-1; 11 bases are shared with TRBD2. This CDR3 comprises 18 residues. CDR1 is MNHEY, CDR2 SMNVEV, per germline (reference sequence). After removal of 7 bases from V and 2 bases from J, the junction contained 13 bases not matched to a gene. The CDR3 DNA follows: TGTGCCAGCAAGGGACAGGGAATTAGCGGGAGGGCCTACAATGAGCAGTTCTTC. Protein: CASKGQGISGRAYNEQFF.

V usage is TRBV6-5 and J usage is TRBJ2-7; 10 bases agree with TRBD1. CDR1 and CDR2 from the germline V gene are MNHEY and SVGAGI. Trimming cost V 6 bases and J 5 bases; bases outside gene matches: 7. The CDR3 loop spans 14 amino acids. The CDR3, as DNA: TGTGCCAGCAGCCAAGACAGGGGGCTCCACGAGCAGTACTTC. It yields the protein CASSQDRGLHEQYF.

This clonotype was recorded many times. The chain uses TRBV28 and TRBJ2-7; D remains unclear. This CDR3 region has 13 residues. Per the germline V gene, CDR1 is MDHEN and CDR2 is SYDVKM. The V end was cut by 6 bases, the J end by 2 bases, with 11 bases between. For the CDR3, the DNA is TGTGCCAGCAGCAGAGTTTTCCCCTACGAGCAGTACTTC. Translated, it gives CASSRVFPYEQYF.

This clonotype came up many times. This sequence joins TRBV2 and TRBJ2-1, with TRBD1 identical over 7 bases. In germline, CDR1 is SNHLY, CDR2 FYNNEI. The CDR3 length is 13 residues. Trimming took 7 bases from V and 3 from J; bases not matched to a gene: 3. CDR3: CASKAGGYNEQFF. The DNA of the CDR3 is TGTGCCAGCAAAGCAGGGGGCTACAATGAGCAGTTCTTC.

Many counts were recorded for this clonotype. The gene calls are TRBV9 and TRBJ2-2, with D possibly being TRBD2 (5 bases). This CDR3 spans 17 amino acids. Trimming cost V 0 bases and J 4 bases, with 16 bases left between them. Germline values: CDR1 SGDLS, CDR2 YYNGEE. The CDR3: CASSVGGARPSTGELFF. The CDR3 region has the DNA TGTGCCAGCAGCGTAGGGGGAGCTAGACCATCCACCGGGGAGCTGTTTTTT.

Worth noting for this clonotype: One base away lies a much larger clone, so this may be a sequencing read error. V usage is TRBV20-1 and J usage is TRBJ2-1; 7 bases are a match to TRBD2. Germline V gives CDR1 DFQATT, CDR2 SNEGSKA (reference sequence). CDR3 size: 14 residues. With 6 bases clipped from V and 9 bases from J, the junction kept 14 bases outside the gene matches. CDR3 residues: CSARPSGSHTEQFF. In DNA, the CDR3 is TGCAGTGCACGCCCTAGCGGCTCCCACACTGAGCAGTTCTTC.